Described below is a single T cell receptor beta chain sequence and its context. CDR3 length: 14 residues. With 0 bases removed from V and 8 bases from J, the gap between germline ends came to 9 bases. Germline CDR1 is SGDLS and CDR2 is YYNGEE. Primers used in a second PCR of about 6 to 12 cycles were a sample-barcoded 5' primer and a J-beta primer mix. TCRdb reprocessed the 5' RACE reads with MiXCR, giving one entry per CDR3 protein. The sample shows 650,000 to 900,000 distinct CDR3 sequences, approximately 65% of them seen only once. These data originate in a study of blood T cells in healthy people across ages.

V gene TRBV9 combines with J gene TRBJ1-6; TRBD1 might be the D (6 bases). Source material: blood. The origin of this receptor is a man aged 25 to 40 in good health. This chain's CDR3 is CASSVAGDHSPLHF. CDR3 bases: TGTGCCAGCAGCGTAGCAGGGGACCATTCACCCCTCCACTTT.